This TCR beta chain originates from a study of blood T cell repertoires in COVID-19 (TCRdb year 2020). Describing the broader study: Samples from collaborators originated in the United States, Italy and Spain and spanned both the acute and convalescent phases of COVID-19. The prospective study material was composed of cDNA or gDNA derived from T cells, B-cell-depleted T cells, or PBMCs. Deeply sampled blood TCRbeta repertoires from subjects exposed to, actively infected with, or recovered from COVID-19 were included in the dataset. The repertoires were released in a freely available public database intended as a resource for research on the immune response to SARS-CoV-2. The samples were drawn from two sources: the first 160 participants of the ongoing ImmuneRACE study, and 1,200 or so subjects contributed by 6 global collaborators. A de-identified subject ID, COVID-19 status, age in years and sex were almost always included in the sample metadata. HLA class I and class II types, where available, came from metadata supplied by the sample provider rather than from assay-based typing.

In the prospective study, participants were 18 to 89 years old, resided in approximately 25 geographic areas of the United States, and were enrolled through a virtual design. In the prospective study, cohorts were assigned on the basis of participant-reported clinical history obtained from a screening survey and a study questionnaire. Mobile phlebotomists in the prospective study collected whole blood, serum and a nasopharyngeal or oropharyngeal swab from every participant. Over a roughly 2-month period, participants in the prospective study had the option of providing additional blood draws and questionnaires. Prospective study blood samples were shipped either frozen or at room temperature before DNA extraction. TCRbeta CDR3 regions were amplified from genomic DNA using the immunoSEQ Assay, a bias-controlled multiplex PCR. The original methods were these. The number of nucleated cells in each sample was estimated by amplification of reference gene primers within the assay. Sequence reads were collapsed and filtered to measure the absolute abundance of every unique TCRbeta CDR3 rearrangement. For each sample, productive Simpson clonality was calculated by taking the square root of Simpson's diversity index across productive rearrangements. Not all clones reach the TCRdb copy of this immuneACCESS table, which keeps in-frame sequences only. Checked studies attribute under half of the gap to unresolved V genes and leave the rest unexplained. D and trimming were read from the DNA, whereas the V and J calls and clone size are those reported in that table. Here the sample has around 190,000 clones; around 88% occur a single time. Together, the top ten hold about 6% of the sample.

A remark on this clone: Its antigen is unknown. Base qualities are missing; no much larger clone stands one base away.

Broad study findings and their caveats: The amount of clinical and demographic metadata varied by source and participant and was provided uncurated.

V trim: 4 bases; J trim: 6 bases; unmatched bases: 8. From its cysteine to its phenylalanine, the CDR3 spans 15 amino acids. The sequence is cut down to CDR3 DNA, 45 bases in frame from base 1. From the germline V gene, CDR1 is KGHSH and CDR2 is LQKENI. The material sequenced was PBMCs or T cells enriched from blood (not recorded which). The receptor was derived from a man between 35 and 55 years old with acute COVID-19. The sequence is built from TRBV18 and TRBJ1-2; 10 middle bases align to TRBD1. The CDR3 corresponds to CASSQAGQGLDGYTF. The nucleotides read TGTGCCAGCTCACAGGCGGGACAGGGGCTCGATGGCTACACCTTC.